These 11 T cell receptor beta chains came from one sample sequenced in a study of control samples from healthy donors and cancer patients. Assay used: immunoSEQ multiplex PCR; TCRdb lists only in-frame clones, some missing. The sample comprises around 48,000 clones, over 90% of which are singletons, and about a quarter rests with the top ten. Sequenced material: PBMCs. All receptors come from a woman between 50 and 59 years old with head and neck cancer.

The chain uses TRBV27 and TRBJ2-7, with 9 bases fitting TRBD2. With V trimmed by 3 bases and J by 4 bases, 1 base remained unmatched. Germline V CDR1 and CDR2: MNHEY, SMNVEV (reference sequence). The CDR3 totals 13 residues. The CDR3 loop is CASSLSGRYEQYF. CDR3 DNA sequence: TGTGCCAGCAGTTTGAGCGGGAGGTACGAGCAGTACTTC.

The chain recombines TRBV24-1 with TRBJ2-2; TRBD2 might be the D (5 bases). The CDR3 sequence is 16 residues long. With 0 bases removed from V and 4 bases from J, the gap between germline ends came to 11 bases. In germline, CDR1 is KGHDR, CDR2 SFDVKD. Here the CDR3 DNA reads TGTGCCACCAGTGATTTGGCCGGGGTCGGCACCGGGGAGCTGTTTTTT. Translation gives CATSDLAGVGTGELFF.

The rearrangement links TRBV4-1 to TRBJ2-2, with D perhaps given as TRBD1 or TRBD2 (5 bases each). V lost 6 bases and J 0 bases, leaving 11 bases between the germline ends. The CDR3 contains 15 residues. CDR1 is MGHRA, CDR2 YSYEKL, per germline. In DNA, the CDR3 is TGCGCCAGCAGTCCCGGGACGGCGAACACCGGGGAGCTGTTTTTT. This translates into CASSPGTANTGELFF.

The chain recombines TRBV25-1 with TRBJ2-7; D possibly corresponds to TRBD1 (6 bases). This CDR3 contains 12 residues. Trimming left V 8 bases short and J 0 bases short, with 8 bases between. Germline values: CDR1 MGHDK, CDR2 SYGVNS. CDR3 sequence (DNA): TGTGCCAGCGGGGGACACTCCTACGAGCAGTACTTC. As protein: CASGGHSYEQYF.

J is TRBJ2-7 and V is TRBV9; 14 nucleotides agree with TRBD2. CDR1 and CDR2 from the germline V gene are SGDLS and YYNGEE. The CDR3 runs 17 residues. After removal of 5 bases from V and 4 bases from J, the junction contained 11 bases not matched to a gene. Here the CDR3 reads CASSGNIGTSGRYEQYF. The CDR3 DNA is TGTGCCAGCAGTGGTAATATCGGGACTAGCGGGAGATACGAGCAGTACTTC.

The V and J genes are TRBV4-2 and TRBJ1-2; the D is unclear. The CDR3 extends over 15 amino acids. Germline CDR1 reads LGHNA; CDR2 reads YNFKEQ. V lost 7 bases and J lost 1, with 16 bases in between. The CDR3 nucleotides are TGTGCCAGCAACTCAAGGGAGAGGGTTAACTATGGCTACACCTTC. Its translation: CASNSRERVNYGYTF.

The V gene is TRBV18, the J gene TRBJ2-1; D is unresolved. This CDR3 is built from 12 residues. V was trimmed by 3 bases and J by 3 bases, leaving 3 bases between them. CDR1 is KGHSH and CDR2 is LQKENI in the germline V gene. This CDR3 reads CASSPLYNEQFF. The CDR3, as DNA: TGTGCCAGCTCACCTCTCTACAATGAGCAGTTCTTC.

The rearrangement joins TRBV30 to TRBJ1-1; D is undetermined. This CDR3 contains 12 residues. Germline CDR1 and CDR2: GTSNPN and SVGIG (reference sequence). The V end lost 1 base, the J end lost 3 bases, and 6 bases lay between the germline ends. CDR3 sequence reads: CAWSEIDTEAFF. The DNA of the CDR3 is TGTGCCTGGAGTGAGATCGACACTGAAGCTTTCTTT. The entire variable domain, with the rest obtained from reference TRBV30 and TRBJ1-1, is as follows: SQTIHQWPATLVQPVGSPLSLECTVEGTSNPNLYWYRQAAGRGLQLLFYSVGIGQISSEVPQNLSASRPQDRQFILSSKKLLLSDSGFYLCAWSEIDTEAFFGQGTRLTVV.

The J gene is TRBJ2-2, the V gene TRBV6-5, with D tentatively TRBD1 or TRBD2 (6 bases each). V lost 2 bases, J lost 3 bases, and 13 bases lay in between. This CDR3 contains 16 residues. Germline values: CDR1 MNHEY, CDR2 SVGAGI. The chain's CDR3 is CASSYGGRRDTGELFF. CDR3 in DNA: TGTGCCAGCAGTTACGGGGGCCGGAGGGACACCGGGGAGCTGTTTTTT.

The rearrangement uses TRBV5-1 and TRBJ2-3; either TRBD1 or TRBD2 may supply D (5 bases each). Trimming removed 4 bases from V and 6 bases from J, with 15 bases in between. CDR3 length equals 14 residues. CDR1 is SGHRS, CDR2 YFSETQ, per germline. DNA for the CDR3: TGCGCCAGCAGCCCCCGTGGGGGTGACGATACGCAGTATTTT. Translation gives CASSPRGGDDTQYF.

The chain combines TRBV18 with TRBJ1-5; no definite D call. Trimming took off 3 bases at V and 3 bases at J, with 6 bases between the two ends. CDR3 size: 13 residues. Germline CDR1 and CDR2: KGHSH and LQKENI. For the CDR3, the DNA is TGTGCCAGCTCACCGGACCCCAATCAGCCCCAGCATTTT. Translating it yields CASSPDPNQPQHF.